One and the same sample provided the 29 T cell receptor beta chains below, sequenced in a study of blood T cell repertoires in COVID-19. Using immunoSEQ multiplex PCR, the repertoire was profiled, and TCRdb retains in-frame clones only, with some absent. There are about 230,000 clones in the sample; 75% to 90% occur only once, and 3.7% lies in the top ten. The sequenced material came from PBMCs or T cells enriched from blood (not recorded which). Every receptor here comes from a woman in her twenties or thirties who had been exposed to COVID-19.

CDR3 coding DNA: TGTGCCACAAGAGACAGTAACTATGGCTACACCTTC. Translated, it gives CATRDSNYGYTF. V gene TRBV2 combines with J gene TRBJ1-2, with D perhaps matching TRBD1 (5 bases). The CDR3 is 12 residues long. V lost 10 bases and J 1 base, leaving 10 bases between the germline ends. In germline, CDR1 is SNHLY, CDR2 FYNNEI.

The chain recombines TRBV5-1 with TRBJ1-2, with unresolved D. The V gene lost 1 base and the J gene lost 7 bases, with 14 bases spanning the gap. The CDR3 is 14 amino acids. Per the germline V gene, CDR1 is SGHRS and CDR2 is YFSETQ. The CDR3 is CASSLTRGDRGYTF. In DNA form, the CDR3 reads TGCGCCAGCAGCTTGACTCGAGGAGATCGTGGCTACACCTTC.

The chain is built from TRBV2 and TRBJ2-5, with 10 nucleotides matching TRBD2. Germline CDR1 and CDR2: SNHLY and FYNNEI. V lost 8 bases to trimming and J lost 2 bases; unmatched junction nucleotides: 5. This CDR3 comprises 14 residues. The CDR3 is CASWSGRVQETQYF. CDR3 sequence (DNA): TGTGCCAGCTGGAGCGGGAGGGTTCAAGAGACCCAGTACTTC.

J is TRBJ2-3 and V is TRBV5-1, with 7 bases that match TRBD2. CDR1 SGHRS and CDR2 YFSETQ come from the germline V gene. Losses at the gene ends were 0 bases for V and 0 bases for J; bases not matched to a gene: 4. CDR3 size: 16 residues. CDR3: CASSLVGSGSTDTQYF. For the CDR3, the DNA is TGCGCCAGCAGCTTGGTGGGTAGCGGGAGCACAGATACGCAGTATTTT.

The chain is built from TRBV3-1 (or the pseudogene TRBV3-2) and TRBJ2-7, with TRBD1 matching 7 bases. Germline trimming cut 3 bases from V and 6 bases from J; bases unmatched to any gene: 17. Germline loops: CDR1 LGHDT, CDR2 YNNKEL (reference sequence). The CDR3 is made up of 17 amino acids. The CDR3 DNA follows: TGTGCCAGCAGCCACAGTCTGCCAGGGGGAGCGGCGAGCGAGCAGTACTTC. Its protein is CASSHSLPGGAASEQYF.

The gene calls are TRBV12-5 and TRBJ2-7; 11 positions match TRBD1. In germline, CDR1 is LGHNT, CDR2 FRNRAP. The length of the CDR3 is 16 residues. Unmatched junction bases numbered 3, after V lost 0 bases and J lost 2 bases. CDR3 amino acids: CASGLVRGQGAYEQYF. In DNA form, the CDR3 reads TGTGCTAGTGGTTTGGTACGGGGACAGGGGGCCTACGAGCAGTACTTC.

The chain carries TRBV30 and TRBJ2-1; 11 bases line up with TRBD2. The CDR3 length is 13 residues. Germline V gene lookup returns CDR1 GTSNPN and CDR2 SVGIG (reference sequence). The trim removed 4 bases at V and 9 bases at J, leaving 5 bases unmatched. The DNA for the CDR3 is TGTGCCTGGAACTTAGCGGGAGGGTCTGAGCAGTTCTTC. This encodes CAWNLAGGSEQFF.

The V gene is TRBV28, the J gene TRBJ2-3; D unresolved. The V gene's germline CDR1 is MDHEN and CDR2 SYDVKM. The CDR3 runs to 18 residues. Trimming shortened V by 2 bases and J by 0 bases, and 18 bases separated the two germline ends. The CDR3 DNA reads as TGTGCCAGCAGTTTAAATCCCAAACTATCCTCTAGCACAGATACGCAGTATTTT. Translation: CASSLNPKLSSSTDTQYF.

The chain couples TRBV9 to TRBJ2-3; 8 bases map to TRBD2. CDR3 length: 16 residues. Germline V gene data show CDR1 as SGDLS and CDR2 as YYNGEE. Trimming at V came to 4 bases and at J to 5 bases, leaving 12 bases not matched to a gene. This CDR3 is CASSTRAGVNRDTQYF. As DNA, the CDR3 is TGTGCCAGCAGCACTCGAGCGGGAGTCAACAGAGATACGCAGTATTTT. The full variable domain, with the rest looked up from reference TRBV9 and TRBJ2-3, is DSGVTQTPKHLITATGQRVTLRCSPRSGDLSVYWYQQSLDQGLQFLIQYYNGEERAKGNILERFSAQQFPDLHSELNLSSLELGDSALYFCASSTRAGVNRDTQYFGPGTRLTVL.

CDR3 sequence reads: CASSPGQGAIQETQYF. The CDR3, as DNA: TGTGCCAGTAGTCCCGGACAGGGGGCGATACAAGAGACCCAGTACTTC. The chain uses TRBV19 and TRBJ2-5; 11 bases align to TRBD1. Germline trimming cut 5 bases from V and 2 bases from J; bases unmatched to any gene: 7. The CDR3 consists of 16 residues. Germline CDR1 LNHDA, CDR2 SQIVND (reference sequence). Supplemented by reference TRBV19 and TRBJ2-5, the full variable domain reads DGGITQSPKYLFRKEGQNVTLSCEQNLNHDAMYWYRQDPGQGLRLIYYSQIVNDFQKGDIAEGYSVSREKKESFPLTVTSAQKNPTAFYLCASSPGQGAIQETQYFGPGTRLLVL.

This sequence joins TRBV28 and TRBJ1-1, with 7 positions matching TRBD1. This CDR3 comprises 15 residues. Losses at the gene ends were 6 bases for V and 1 base for J; bases not matched to a gene: 8. Looked up from germline, CDR1 is MDHEN and CDR2 is SYDVKM. The CDR3 loop reads CASSPLGTENTEAFF. The DNA of the CDR3 is TGTGCCAGCAGCCCCCTCGGGACAGAGAACACTGAAGCTTTCTTT. The full variable domain, its missing parts supplied by reference TRBV28 and TRBJ1-1, is DVKVTQSSRYLVKRTGEKVFLECVQDMDHENMFWYRQDPGLGLRLIYFSYDVKMKEKGDIPEGYSVSREKKERFSLILESASTNQTSMYLCASSPLGTENTEAFFGQGTRLTVV.

This clone was observed a single time. The chain recombines TRBV30 with TRBJ2-4, with D possibly TRBD1 on 6 matching bases. V was cut by 3 bases and J by 2 bases, with 23 bases left in between. CDR1 and CDR2 from the germline V gene are GTSNPN and SVGIG (reference sequence). There are 18 residues in the CDR3. The CDR3 loop reads CAWSIRGPNPSPKNIQYF. In nucleotides, the CDR3 is TGTGCCTGGAGCATCAGGGGACCAAACCCGAGTCCCAAAAACATTCAGTACTTC.

This chain links TRBV4-2 with TRBJ2-7; 10 bases are a match to TRBD2. Per germline, CDR1 LGHNA and CDR2 YNFKEQ. The length of the CDR3 is 17 residues. The V gene end was trimmed by 0 bases and the J gene end by 7 bases; junction bases not matched to a gene: 12. The CDR3 nucleotides are TGTGCCAGCAGCCAAGAGGGGACTAGCGCGGCTGGGGGAGAGCAGTACTTC. This sequence encodes CASSQEGTSAAGGEQYF.

The genes are TRBV15 and TRBJ2-7, with D unresolved. This CDR3 spans 16 amino acids. The germline CDR1 and CDR2 sequences are LNHNV and YYDKDF (reference sequence). The germline V and J ends were trimmed by 0 bases and 0 bases, with 12 bases remaining between them. CDR3 in amino acids: CATSRDSGPGSYEQYF. The CDR3 coding sequence is TGTGCCACCAGCAGAGATTCTGGTCCAGGCTCCTACGAGCAGTACTTC.

Only one count was recorded for this clone. V gene TRBV9 combines with J gene TRBJ1-2; no definite D call. The CDR3 is 15 residues long. CDR1 SGDLS and CDR2 YYNGEE come from the germline V gene. The V gene lost 0 bases and the J gene lost 2 bases, with 11 bases spanning the gap. The CDR3 region is CASSVDWFANYGYTF. The CDR3 region has the DNA TGTGCCAGCAGCGTAGATTGGTTTGCGAACTATGGCTACACCTTC. The whole variable domain, filled in from reference TRBV9 and TRBJ1-2, reads DSGVTQTPKHLITATGQRVTLRCSPRSGDLSVYWYQQSLDQGLQFLIQYYNGEERAKGNILERFSAQQFPDLHSELNLSSLELGDSALYFCASSVDWFANYGYTFGSGTRLTVV.

V usage is TRBV28 and J usage is TRBJ1-2; D gene uncertain. Germline lookup yields CDR1 MDHEN and CDR2 SYDVKM. The ends were cut back, 6 bases at V and 8 bases at J, with 10 bases in the middle. The CDR3 length is 11 residues. The CDR3 reads CASSPRGGYTF. CDR3 in DNA: TGTGCCAGCAGCCCTCGAGGAGGCTACACCTTC.

There are a few counts of this clone. This sequence joins TRBV27 and TRBJ1-2; 8 bases line up with TRBD1. Trimming took 7 bases from V and 10 from J; bases not matched to a gene: 11. The CDR3 is made up of 13 amino acids. Germline V CDR1 and CDR2: MNHEY, SMNVEV (reference sequence). The CDR3 DNA reads TGTGCCAGCAAATCAGGACAGGGCGCCCACTACACCTTC. It yields the protein CASKSGQGAHYTF.

This clone was seen a single time. The chain recombines TRBV27 with TRBJ1-4, with 7 nucleotides matching TRBD1. CDR1 is MNHEY, CDR2 SMNVEV, per germline (reference sequence). The ends lost 4 bases at V and 3 bases at J; junction bases unmatched: 5. CDR3 size: 15 residues. The CDR3 DNA follows: TGTGCCAGCAGTTCCCGGACAGGCCCTAATGAAAAACTGTTTTTT. Translated, it gives CASSSRTGPNEKLFF.

This rearrangement joins TRBV25-1 to TRBJ1-6; D possibly corresponds to TRBD1 (6 bases). The germline V and J ends were trimmed by 1 base and 8 bases, with 12 bases remaining between them. Germline loops: CDR1 MGHDK, CDR2 SYGVNS. The CDR3 consists of 15 residues. CDR3 residues: CASSESRGWYSPLHF. The CDR3, as DNA: TGTGCCAGCAGTGAATCTAGGGGGTGGTATTCACCCCTCCACTTT.

This CDR3 reads CASSPPGTGGNVKVQPQHF. As DNA, the CDR3 is TGTGCCTCAAGCCCTCCCGGGACAGGGGGAAACGTAAAGGTTCAGCCCCAGCATTTT. This chain uses TRBV30 with TRBJ1-5; 11 bases fit TRBD1. This CDR3 region has 19 residues. The ends lost 7 bases at V and 6 bases at J; junction bases unmatched: 23. CDR1 is GTSNPN and CDR2 is SVGIG in the germline V gene (reference sequence).

The J gene is TRBJ2-2, the V gene TRBV9; D is unclear. Germline V CDR1 and CDR2: SGDLS, YYNGEE. This CDR3 spans 11 amino acids. The V gene lost 7 bases and the J gene lost 8 bases, with 9 bases spanning the gap. CDR3: CASSRGGELFF. In DNA, the CDR3 is TGTGCCAGCTCACGAGGAGGGGAGCTGTTTTTT.

The chain employs TRBV30 and TRBJ1-5; 9 positions agree with TRBD1. V shed 0 bases and J 5 bases; nucleotides not matched to a gene: 5. The CDR3 runs 15 residues. CDR1 GTSNPN and CDR2 SVGIG come from the germline V gene (reference sequence). The CDR3 reads CAWSVGGQGDQPQHF. In DNA form, the CDR3 reads TGTGCCTGGAGTGTCGGGGGACAGGGTGATCAGCCCCAGCATTTT.

V gene TRBV6-5 combines with J gene TRBJ2-5; 10 bases are shared with TRBD1. The germline V gene has CDR1 MNHEY and CDR2 SVGAGI. The V segment lost 0 bases and the J segment 5 bases; nucleotides outside the gene matches: 3. The CDR3 spans 15 residues. The CDR3 here is CASSYSGTGDETQYF. In DNA form, the CDR3 reads TGTGCCAGCAGTTACTCCGGGACAGGGGACGAGACCCAGTACTTC.

V usage is TRBV19 and J usage is TRBJ1-5, with 9 bases fitting TRBD1. There are 17 residues in the CDR3. Germline V gives CDR1 LNHDA, CDR2 SQIVND (reference sequence). After removal of 3 bases from V and 2 bases from J, the junction contained 8 bases not matched to a gene. CDR3 sequence (DNA): TGTGCCAGTAGTATTCACAGGGGGCGCGTTGGCAATCAGCCCCAGCATTTT. This codes for CASSIHRGRVGNQPQHF.

The chain joins TRBV5-1 to TRBJ1-2; 8 bases align to TRBD1. V was clipped by 0 bases and J by 4 bases; unmatched bases: 20. Looked up from germline, CDR1 is SGHRS and CDR2 is YFSETQ. This CDR3 is 20 amino acids long. CDR3 protein: CASSLASMSGGGAGIYGYTF. As DNA, the CDR3 is TGCGCCAGCAGCTTGGCCTCTATGTCAGGGGGCGGTGCGGGTATCTATGGCTACACCTTC.

The CDR3 is CASSSHRGNNYNSPLHF. CDR3 sequence (DNA): TGTGCCAGTAGTTCTCACAGGGGGAATAACTATAATTCACCCCTCCACTTT. V and J are TRBV19 and TRBJ1-6; 8 bases agree with TRBD1. V shed 5 bases, J shed 3 bases, and the junction held 9 bases outside the gene matches. Germline V gene lookup returns CDR1 LNHDA and CDR2 SQIVND (reference sequence). There are 17 residues in the CDR3.

This clone was counted once. The chain joins TRBV14 to TRBJ2-1, with TRBD1 matching 9 bases. The CDR3 has 19 residues. The trim removed 2 bases at V and 6 bases at J, leaving 17 bases unmatched. Looked up from germline, CDR1 is SGHDN and CDR2 is FVKESK. The CDR3 DNA follows: TGTGCCAGCAGCCAAAGAGTATCCTCGGGGACAGGGTGGATCAATGAGCAGTTCTTC. As protein: CASSQRVSSGTGWINEQFF. The full variable domain, in which reference TRBV14 and TRBJ2-1 provide the parts outside the CDR3, is EAGVTQFPSHSVIEKGQTVTLRCDPISGHDNLYWYRRVMGKEIKFLLHFVKESKQDESGMPNNRFLAERTGGTYSTLKVQPAELEDSGVYFCASSQRVSSGTGWINEQFFGPGTRLTVL.

On this clone itself: Other nucleotide sequences from this sample produce the same CDR3. The V gene is TRBV9, the J gene TRBJ2-7; a possible D gene is TRBD1 (6 bases). Germline V CDR1 and CDR2: SGDLS, YYNGEE. Trimming stripped 2 bases from V and 3 bases from J, with 12 bases between. The CDR3 has 14 amino acids. CDR3 loop: CASSVTSGDYEQYF. The CDR3, as DNA: TGTGCCAGCAGCGTGACCTCAGGGGACTACGAGCAGTACTTC. Together with reference TRBV9 and TRBJ2-7, the CDR3 gives the full variable domain: DSGVTQTPKHLITATGQRVTLRCSPRSGDLSVYWYQQSLDQGLQFLIQYYNGEERAKGNILERFSAQQFPDLHSELNLSSLELGDSALYFCASSVTSGDYEQYFGPGTRLTVT.

This clone was recorded once. The J gene is TRBJ2-1, the V gene TRBV28; 8 nucleotides match TRBD2. V lost 5 bases to trimming and J lost 1 base; unmatched junction nucleotides: 7. Looked up from germline, CDR1 is MDHEN and CDR2 is SYDVKM. This CDR3 has 16 amino acids. The CDR3 nucleotides read TGTGCCAGCAGTCACCCGGGACTAGTGTCCTACAATGAGCAGTTCTTC. Amino acid sequence: CASSHPGLVSYNEQFF.